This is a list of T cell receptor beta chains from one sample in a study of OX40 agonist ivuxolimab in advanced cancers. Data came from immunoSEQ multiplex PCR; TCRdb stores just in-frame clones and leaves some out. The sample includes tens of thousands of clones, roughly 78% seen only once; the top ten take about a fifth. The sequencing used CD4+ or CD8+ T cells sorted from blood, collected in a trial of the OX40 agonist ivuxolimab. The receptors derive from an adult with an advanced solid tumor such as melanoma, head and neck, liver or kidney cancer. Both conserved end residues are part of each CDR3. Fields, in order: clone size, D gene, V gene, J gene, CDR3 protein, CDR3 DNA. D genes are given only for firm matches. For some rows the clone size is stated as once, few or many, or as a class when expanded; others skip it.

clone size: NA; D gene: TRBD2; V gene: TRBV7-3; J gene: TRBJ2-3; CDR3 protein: CASSLSGGAGDTQYF; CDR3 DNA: TGTGCCAGCAGCTTAAGCGGGGGGGCAGGAGATACGCAGTATTTT
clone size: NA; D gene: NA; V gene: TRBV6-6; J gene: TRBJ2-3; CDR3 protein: CASSYGSDSTDTQYF; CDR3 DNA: TGTGCCAGCAGTTACGGTAGCGACAGCACAGATACGCAGTATTTT
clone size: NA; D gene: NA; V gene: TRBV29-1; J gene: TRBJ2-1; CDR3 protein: CSVDIWDNEQFF; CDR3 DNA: TGCAGCGTTGATATTTGGGACAATGAGCAGTTCTTC
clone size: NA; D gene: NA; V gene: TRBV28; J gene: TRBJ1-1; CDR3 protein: CASNMNTEAFF; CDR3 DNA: TGTGCCAGCAACATGAACACTGAAGCTTTCTTT
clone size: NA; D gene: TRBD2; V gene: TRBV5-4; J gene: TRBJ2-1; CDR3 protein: CASSLRLAGGYNEQFF; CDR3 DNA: TGTGCCAGCAGCTTGAGACTAGCGGGGGGTTACAATGAGCAGTTCTTC
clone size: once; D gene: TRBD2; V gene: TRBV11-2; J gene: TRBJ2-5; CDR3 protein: CASSLGLAEQETQYF; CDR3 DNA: TGTGCCAGCAGCTTGGGGCTAGCGGAGCAAGAGACCCAGTACTTC
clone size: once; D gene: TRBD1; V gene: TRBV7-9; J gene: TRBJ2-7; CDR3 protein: CASSLSSATPEDRGEQYF; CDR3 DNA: TGTGCCAGCAGCTTATCTTCCGCAACGCCGGAGGACAGGGGCGAGCAGTACTTC
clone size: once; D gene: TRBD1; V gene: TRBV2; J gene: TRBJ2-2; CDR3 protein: CASGQGFGGELFF; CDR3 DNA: TGTGCCAGCGGACAGGGGTTTGGCGGGGAGCTGTTTTTT
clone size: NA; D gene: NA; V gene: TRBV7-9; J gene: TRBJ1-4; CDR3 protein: CASSWKGVNEKLFF; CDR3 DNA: TGTGCCAGCAGCTGGAAGGGCGTTAATGAAAAACTGTTTTTT
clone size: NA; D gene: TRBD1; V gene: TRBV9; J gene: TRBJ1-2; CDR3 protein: CASSQSGTGRNGYTF; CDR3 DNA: TGTGCCAGCAGCCAATCCGGGACAGGGAGGAATGGCTACACCTTC
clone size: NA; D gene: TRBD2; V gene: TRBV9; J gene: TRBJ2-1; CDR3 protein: CASSASGGTYNEQFF; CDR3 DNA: TGTGCCAGCAGCGCCAGCGGGGGTACCTACAATGAGCAGTTCTTC
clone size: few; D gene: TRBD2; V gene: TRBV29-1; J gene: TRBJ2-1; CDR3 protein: CRVDGGGGAGGSYNEQFF; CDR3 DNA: TGCCGCGTTGACGGGGGGGGAGGGGCAGGAGGTTCCTACAATGAGCAGTTCTTC
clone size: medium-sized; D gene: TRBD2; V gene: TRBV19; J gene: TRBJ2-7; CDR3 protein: CATSKGSGYYMKQYF; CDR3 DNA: TGTGCCACCTCCAAGGGTAGCGGGTATTATATGAAGCAGTACTTC
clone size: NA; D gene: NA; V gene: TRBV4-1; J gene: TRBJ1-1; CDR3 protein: CASSLTRAANTEAFF; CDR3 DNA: TGCGCCAGCAGCCTCACGAGGGCAGCGAACACTGAAGCTTTCTTT
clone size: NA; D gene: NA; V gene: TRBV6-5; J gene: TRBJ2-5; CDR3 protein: CASSPGAGKTQYF; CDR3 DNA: TGTGCCAGCAGTCCCGGTGCGGGAAAGACCCAGTACTTC
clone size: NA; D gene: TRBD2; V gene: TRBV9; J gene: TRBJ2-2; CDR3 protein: CASSWGLADNTGELFF; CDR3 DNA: TGTGCCAGCAGTTGGGGCCTAGCGGATAACACCGGGGAGCTGTTTTTT
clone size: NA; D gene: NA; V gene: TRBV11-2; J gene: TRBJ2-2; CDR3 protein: CASSSRNTGELFF; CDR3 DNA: TGTGCCAGCAGTTCTAGGAACACCGGGGAGCTGTTTTTT
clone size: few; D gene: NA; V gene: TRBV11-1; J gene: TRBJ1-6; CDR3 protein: CASSGSGWSPLHF; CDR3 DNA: TGTGCCAGCAGCGGCAGTGGGTGGTCACCCCTCCACTTT
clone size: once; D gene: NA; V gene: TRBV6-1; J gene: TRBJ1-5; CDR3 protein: CASSEFRGGINQPQHF; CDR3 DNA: TGTGCCAGCAGTGAATTCCGGGGGGGGATTAATCAGCCCCAGCATTTT
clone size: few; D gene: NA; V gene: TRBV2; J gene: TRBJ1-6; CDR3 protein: CASSEWRLDSPLHF; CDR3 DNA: TGTGCCAGCAGTGAATGGAGGCTAGATTCACCCCTCCACTTT
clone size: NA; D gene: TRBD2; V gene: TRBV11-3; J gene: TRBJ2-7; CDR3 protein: CASSQWGGGSRYEQYF; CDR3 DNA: TGTGCCAGCAGCCAATGGGGCGGGGGTAGTAGGTACGAGCAGTACTTC
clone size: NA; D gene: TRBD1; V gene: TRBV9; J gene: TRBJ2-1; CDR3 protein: CASSGRQGAADNEQFF; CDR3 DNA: TGTGCCAGCAGCGGAAGACAGGGGGCTGCCGACAATGAGCAGTTCTTC
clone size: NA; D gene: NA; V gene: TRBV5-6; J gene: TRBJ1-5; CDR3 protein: CASSLGIEGQPQHF; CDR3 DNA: TGTGCCAGCAGCTTGGGGATAGAGGGGCAGCCCCAGCATTTT
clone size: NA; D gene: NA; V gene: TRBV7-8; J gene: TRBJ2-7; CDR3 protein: CASSAEDRSYEQYF; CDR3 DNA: TGTGCCAGCAGCGCCGAGGACAGATCCTACGAGCAGTACTTC
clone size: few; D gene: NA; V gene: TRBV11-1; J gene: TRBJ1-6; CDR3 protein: CASSLDAGPNSPLHF; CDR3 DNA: TGTGCCAGCAGCTTAGATGCAGGCCCTAATTCACCCCTCCACTTT
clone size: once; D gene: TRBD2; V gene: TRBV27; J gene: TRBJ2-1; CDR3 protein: CASSPSGYSYNEQFF; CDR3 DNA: TGTGCCAGCAGTCCTAGCGGGTACTCCTACAATGAGCAGTTCTTC
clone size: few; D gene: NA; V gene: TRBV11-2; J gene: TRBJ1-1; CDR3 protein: CASSHTSGAGTEAFF; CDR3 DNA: TGTGCCAGCAGCCACACCAGTGGCGCTGGCACTGAAGCTTTCTTT
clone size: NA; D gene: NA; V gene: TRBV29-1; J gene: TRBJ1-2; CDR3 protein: CSVEGGRTNYGYTF; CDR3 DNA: TGCAGCGTTGAGGGGGGGCGGACTAACTATGGCTACACCTTC
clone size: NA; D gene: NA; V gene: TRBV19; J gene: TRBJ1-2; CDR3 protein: CASSIFVLGGADDGYTF; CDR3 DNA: TGTGCCAGTAGTATTTTTGTCTTGGGGGGTGCGGATGATGGCTACACCTTC
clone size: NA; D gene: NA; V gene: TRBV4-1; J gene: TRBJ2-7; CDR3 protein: CASSQGVVGEQYF; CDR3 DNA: TGCGCCAGCAGCCAGGGAGTCGTGGGCGAGCAGTACTTC
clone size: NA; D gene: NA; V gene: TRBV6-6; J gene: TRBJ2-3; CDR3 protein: CASSSQATDTQYF; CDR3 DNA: TGTGCCAGCAGTTCTCAAGCCACAGATACGCAGTATTTT
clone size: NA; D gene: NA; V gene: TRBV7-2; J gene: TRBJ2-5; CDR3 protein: CASSWPPKETQYF; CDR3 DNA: TGTGCCAGCAGCTGGCCGCCGAAAGAGACCCAGTACTTC
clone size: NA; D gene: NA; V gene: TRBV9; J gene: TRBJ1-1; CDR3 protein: CASSVGMVDTEAFF; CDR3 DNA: TGTGCCAGCAGCGTAGGGATGGTAGACACTGAAGCTTTCTTT
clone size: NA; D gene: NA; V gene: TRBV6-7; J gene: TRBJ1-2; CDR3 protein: CASSPLGYTF; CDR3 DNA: TGTGCCAGCAGTCCTTTAGGCTACACCTTC
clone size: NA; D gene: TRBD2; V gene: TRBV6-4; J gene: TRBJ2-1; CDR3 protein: CASSTNGGELYNEQFF; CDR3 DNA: TGTGCCAGCAGTACAAACGGGGGGGAATTATACAATGAGCAGTTCTTC
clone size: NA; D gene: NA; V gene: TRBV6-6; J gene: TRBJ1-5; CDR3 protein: CASSQEVNQPQHF; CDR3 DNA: TGTGCCAGCAGCCAAGAGGTCAATCAGCCCCAGCATTTT
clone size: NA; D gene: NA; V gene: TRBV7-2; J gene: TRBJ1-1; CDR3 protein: CASSLGVGARTEAFF; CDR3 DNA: TGTGCCAGCAGCTTAGGGGTGGGGGCTCGGACTGAAGCTTTCTTT
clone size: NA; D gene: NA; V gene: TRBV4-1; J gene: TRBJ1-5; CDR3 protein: CASSHGLGGSQPQHF; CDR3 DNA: TGCGCCAGCAGCCACGGCCTAGGGGGGAGTCAGCCCCAGCATTTT
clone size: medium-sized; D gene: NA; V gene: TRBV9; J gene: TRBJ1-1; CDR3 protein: CASSVELNTEAFF; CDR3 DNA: TGTGCCAGCAGCGTAGAGCTGAACACTGAAGCTTTCTTT
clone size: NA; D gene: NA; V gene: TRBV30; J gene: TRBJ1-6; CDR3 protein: CAWSAWDGNSPLHF; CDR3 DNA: TGTGCCTGGAGCGCTTGGGACGGTAATTCACCCCTCCACTTT
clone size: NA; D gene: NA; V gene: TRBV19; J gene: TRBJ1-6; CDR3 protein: CASSTFGVRGSPLHF; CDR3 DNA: TGTGCCAGTAGTACCTTCGGCGTCCGCGGATCACCCCTCCACTTT
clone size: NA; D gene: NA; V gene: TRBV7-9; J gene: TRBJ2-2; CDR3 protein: CASSALTGELFF; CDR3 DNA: TGTGCCAGCAGCGCACTCACCGGGGAGCTGTTTTTT
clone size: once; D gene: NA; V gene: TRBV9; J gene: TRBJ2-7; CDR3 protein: CASSVGGESYEQYF; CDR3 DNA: TGTGCCAGCAGCGTAGGAGGGGAGAGCTACGAGCAGTACTTC
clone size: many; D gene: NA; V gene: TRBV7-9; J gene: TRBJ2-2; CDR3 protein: CASSLWENTGELFF; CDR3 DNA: TGTGCCAGCAGCTTATGGGAAAACACCGGGGAGCTGTTTTTT
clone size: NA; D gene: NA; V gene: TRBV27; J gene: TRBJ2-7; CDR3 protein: CASSLNLIGRRLEQYF; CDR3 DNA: TGTGCCAGCAGTTTAAATCTTATCGGACGAAGGCTCGAGCAGTACTTC
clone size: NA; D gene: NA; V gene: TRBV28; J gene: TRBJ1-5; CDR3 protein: CASSFGGGPPYQPQHF; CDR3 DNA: TGTGCCAGCAGTTTTGGTGGGGGACCTCCATATCAGCCCCAGCATTTT
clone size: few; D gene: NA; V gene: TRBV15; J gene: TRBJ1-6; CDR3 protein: CATSRVAAAGGNSPLHF; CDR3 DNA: TGTGCCACCAGCAGAGTGGCGGCGGCGGGGGGTAATTCACCCCTCCACTTT
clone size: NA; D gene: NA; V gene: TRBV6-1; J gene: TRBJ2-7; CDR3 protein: CAGRQAYEQYF; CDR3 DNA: TGTGCCGGCCGACAGGCCTACGAGCAGTACTTC
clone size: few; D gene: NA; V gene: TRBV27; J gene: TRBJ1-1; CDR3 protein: CASSLGGFAEAFF; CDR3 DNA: TGTGCCAGCAGCCTGGGGGGGTTCGCTGAAGCTTTCTTT
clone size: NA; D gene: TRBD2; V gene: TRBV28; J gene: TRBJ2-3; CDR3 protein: CASSLFSSGGAGDTQYF; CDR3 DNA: TGTGCCAGCAGTTTATTTTCTAGCGGGGGGGCCGGGGATACGCAGTATTTT
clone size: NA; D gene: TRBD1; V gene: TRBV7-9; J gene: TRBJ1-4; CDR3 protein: CASSRTGSNEKLFF; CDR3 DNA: TGTGCCAGCAGCCGGACAGGGAGTAATGAAAAACTGTTTTTT
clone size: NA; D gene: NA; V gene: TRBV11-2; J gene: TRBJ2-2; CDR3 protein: CASSMYRELFF; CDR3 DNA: TGTGCCAGCAGCATGTACAGGGAACTGTTTTTT
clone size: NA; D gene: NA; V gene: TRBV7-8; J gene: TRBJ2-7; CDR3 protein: CASGNYDEQYF; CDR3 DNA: TGTGCCAGCGGAAACTACGACGAGCAGTACTTC
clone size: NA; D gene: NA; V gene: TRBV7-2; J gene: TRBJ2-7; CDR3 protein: CASSLGGLLQYF; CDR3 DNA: TGTGCCAGCAGCTTAGGAGGGCTACTTCAGTACTTC